One and the same sample provided the 31 T cell receptor beta chains below, sequenced in a study of control samples from healthy donors and cancer patients. The table came from immunoSEQ multiplex PCR; TCRdb's copy has only in-frame clones and leaves some out. Found here are roughly 130,000 clones, around 90% of them singletons; the top ten hold more than 2%. The sample comprised blood. These receptors were obtained from a man younger than 30 in good health.

The rearrangement joins TRBV29-1 to TRBJ1-1; D is perhaps TRBD1 (5 bases). The CDR3 contains 13 residues. V was pared by 7 bases and J by 0 bases, with 12 bases between. Germline assignment: CDR1 SQVTM and CDR2 ANQGSEA. The CDR3 loop is CSAVKGLNTEAFF. The DNA of the CDR3 is TGCAGCGCCGTAAAGGGGCTGAACACTGAAGCTTTCTTT.

The chain has TRBV19 and TRBJ2-1; D unresolved. The V and J ends lost 3 bases and 8 bases respectively, with 5 bases between them. In germline, CDR1 is LNHDA, CDR2 SQIVND (reference sequence). CDR3 length equals 11 residues. CDR3 sequence reads: CASSIVDEQFF. In DNA, the CDR3 is TGTGCCAGTAGTATTGTCGATGAGCAGTTCTTC.

V gene TRBV30 combines with J gene TRBJ1-4, with TRBD1 as a possible D gene (6 bases). Germline lookup yields CDR1 GTSNPN and CDR2 SVGIG (reference sequence). The CDR3 is 12 amino acids. With 2 bases removed from V and 8 bases from J, the gap between germline ends came to 9 bases. This chain's CDR3 is CAWSQDREKLFF. DNA of the CDR3: TGTGCCTGGAGTCAGGACAGAGAAAAACTGTTTTTT.

The chain has TRBV5-1 and TRBJ2-7; weak D call: TRBD1 (6 bases). The germline gives CDR1 SGHRS, CDR2 YFSETQ. V was trimmed by 4 bases and J by 7 bases, leaving 9 bases between them. This CDR3 has 11 amino acids. CDR3 in DNA: TGCGCCAGCAGCACCGGACAGGAGCAGTACTTC. Its translation is CASSTGQEQYF.

This sequence joins TRBV3-1 (or the pseudogene TRBV3-2) and TRBJ1-4; D gene unclear. Germline V gene lookup returns CDR1 LGHDT and CDR2 YNNKEL (reference sequence). This CDR3 spans 16 amino acids. The V end lost 1 base, the J end lost 7 bases, and 16 bases lay between the germline ends. The CDR3 reads CASSQASDDKSEKLFF. The CDR3 nucleotides read TGTGCCAGCAGCCAAGCGTCGGACGACAAGAGTGAAAAACTGTTTTTT.

In this sample, this clone turned up once. The rearrangement links TRBV6-2 or TRBV6-3 to TRBJ2-6; TRBD1 is a possible D gene (5 bases). This CDR3 is built from 18 residues. V was pared by 2 bases and J by 1 base, with 15 bases between. Per germline, CDR1 MNHEY and CDR2 SVGEGT. In nucleotides, the CDR3 is TGTGCCAGCAGTTACGAACTGGGGCCGTCATCTGGGGCCAACGTCCTGACTTTC. Translation gives CASSYELGPSSGANVLTF.

The rearrangement joins TRBV6-5 to TRBJ2-5; D possibly corresponds to TRBD1 (6 bases). Germline V gene sequence: CDR1 MNHEY, CDR2 SVGAGI. The ends were cut back, 6 bases at V and 6 bases at J, with 17 bases in the middle. The CDR3 is 14 amino acids. Here the CDR3 reads CASRKPGQAQTQYF. In DNA form, the CDR3 reads TGTGCCAGCAGAAAACCGGGACAAGCACAGACCCAGTACTTC.

This rearrangement joins TRBV21-1 to TRBJ2-7; the D call of TRBD1 is as the table states it, not checked on the DNA. TRBV21-1 is classified as a pseudogene. This CDR3 is built from 16 residues. CDR3 in amino acids: CASSKADRAGGNEQYF. The CDR3 DNA follows: TGTGCCAGCAGCAAAGCGGACAGGGCAGGCGGAAACGAGCAGTACTTC.

The V call is TRBV30, the J call TRBJ2-1; D not resolved. Germline CDR1 and CDR2: GTSNPN and SVGIG (reference sequence). With 3 bases removed from V and 7 bases from J, the gap between germline ends came to 4 bases. The CDR3 totals 10 residues. The CDR3 region is CAWRKNEQFF. In DNA, the CDR3 is TGTGCCTGGAGGAAGAATGAGCAGTTCTTC. The variable domain in full, completed from reference TRBV30 and TRBJ2-1, reads SQTIHQWPATLVQPVGSPLSLECTVEGTSNPNLYWYRQAAGRGLQLLFYSVGIGQISSEVPQNLSASRPQDRQFILSSKKLLLSDSGFYLCAWRKNEQFFGPGTRLTVL.

For this clone: Germline and junction disagree at one end, which may indicate a read error. This sequence joins TRBV6-5 and TRBJ2-3, with unresolved D. Germline loops: CDR1 MNHEY, CDR2 SVGAGI. The CDR3 length is 14 residues. The CDR3 region is CASSNGPRTDTQYF. The CDR3 DNA is TGTGCCAGCAGTAACGGACCCCGCACGGATACGCAGTATTTT.

V usage is TRBV21-1 and J usage is TRBJ1-1; TRBD1, the table's D call, was not compared with the DNA. TRBV21-1 is a pseudogene segment. This CDR3 has 13 amino acids. The CDR3 region is CASWGQTNTEAFF. CDR3 coding DNA: TGTGCCAGTTGGGGACAGACGAACACTGAAGCTTTCTTT.

The chain uses TRBV4-1 and TRBJ2-2; TRBD2 aligns across 7 bases. The CDR3 covers 17 residues. Losses at the gene ends were 1 base for V and 0 bases for J; bases not matched to a gene: 5. Per the germline V gene, CDR1 is MGHRA and CDR2 is YSYEKL. Here the CDR3 DNA reads TGCGCCAGCAGCCAAGTTGAGCGGGGACCGAACACCGGGGAGCTGTTTTTT. Translating it yields CASSQVERGPNTGELFF.

The chain joins TRBV2 to TRBJ1-6, with no clear D. Per the germline V gene, CDR1 is SNHLY and CDR2 is FYNNEI. The length of the CDR3 is 16 residues. Between the trimmed V and J ends, which lost 4 bases and 3 bases, there was a span of 13 bases. For the CDR3, the DNA is TGTGCCAGCAGTGGTCGGCAGCCCCTCTATAATTCACCCCTCCACTTT. Protein: CASSGRQPLYNSPLHF. The full variable domain, rest sourced from reference TRBV2 and TRBJ1-6, is EPEVTQTPSHQVTQMGQEVILRCVPISNHLYFYWYRQILGQKVEFLVSFYNNEISEKSEIFDDQFSVERPDGSNFTLKIRSTKLEDSAMYFCASSGRQPLYNSPLHFGNGTRLTVT.

The chain couples TRBV7-8 to TRBJ2-7; the D is unclear. The CDR3 runs to 14 residues. Trimming shortened V by 0 bases and J by 5 bases, and 11 bases separated the two germline ends. CDR1 is SGHVS and CDR2 is FQNEAQ in the germline V gene. CDR3 in DNA: TGTGCCAGCAGCTTAGCGCCCAGGAGCCACGAGCAGTACTTC. Protein: CASSLAPRSHEQYF.

The V call is TRBV5-6, the J call TRBJ2-1, with D perhaps TRBD2 (6 bases). The CDR3 has 15 residues. V was trimmed by 1 base and J by 8 bases, leaving 16 bases between them. Germline V gene lookup returns CDR1 SGHDT and CDR2 YYEEEE. CDR3 bases: TGTGCCAGCAGCTTGCGGGGGATGGGTAGAGATGAGCAGTTCTTC. This translates into CASSLRGMGRDEQFF.

The rearrangement joins TRBV5-1 to TRBJ2-5; the D is unclear. Germline V gene data show CDR1 as SGHRS and CDR2 as YFSETQ. This CDR3 comprises 13 residues. Trimming took 2 bases from V and 5 from J, leaving 10 bases between them. The CDR3, as DNA: TGCGCCAGCAGCTTACGGGCGTGGGAGACCCAGTACTTC. Translating gives CASSLRAWETQYF.

V usage is TRBV6-4 and J usage is TRBJ2-1, with 9 bases lining up with TRBD1. CDR3 size: 15 residues. The germline gives CDR1 MRHNA, CDR2 SNTAGT. V lost 5 bases to trimming and J lost 1 base; unmatched junction nucleotides: 3. CDR3 in DNA: TGTGCCAGCAGTCCGGGACAGGGTTCCTACAATGAGCAGTTCTTC. The encoded protein is CASSPGQGSYNEQFF.

The CDR3 here is CASSFGQGNEKLFF. In DNA, the CDR3 is TGTGCCAGCAGCTTTGGACAGGGGAATGAAAAACTGTTTTTT. The chain employs TRBV7-9 and TRBJ1-4; 9 bases are a match to TRBD1. J lost 5 bases, V lost 3 bases, and 1 base had no gene match. The CDR3 extends over 14 amino acids. CDR1 SEHNR and CDR2 FQNEAQ come from the germline V gene (reference sequence).

The V gene is TRBV28, the J gene TRBJ1-1; D might be TRBD1 (5 bases). There are 15 residues in the CDR3. Per the germline V gene, CDR1 is MDHEN and CDR2 is SYDVKM. The V end lost 4 bases, the J end lost 3 bases, and 15 bases lay between the germline ends. The CDR3: CASSYLPGPYTEAFF. Here the CDR3 DNA reads TGTGCCAGCAGTTACCTCCCGGGACCTTACACTGAAGCTTTCTTT.

This chain connects TRBV7-2 to TRBJ2-7, with D perhaps TRBD1 or TRBD2 (6 bases each). The CDR3 sequence is 16 residues long. V lost 2 bases and J lost 0, with 14 bases in between. Germline V gene data show CDR1 as SGHTA and CDR2 as FQGNSA. CDR3: CASSLQYGGDSYEQYF. In DNA, the CDR3 is TGTGCCAGCAGCTTACAGTACGGGGGCGACTCCTACGAGCAGTACTTC.

This clone was detected a few times. V is TRBV6-1 and J is TRBJ2-7, with 8 bases matching TRBD2. The CDR3 is made up of 15 amino acids. Germline CDR1 is MNHNS and CDR2 is SASEGT. Trimming took 2 bases from V and 4 from J; bases not matched to a gene: 7. Here the CDR3 reads CASSERGGEWYEQYF. The CDR3 nucleotides are TGTGCCAGCAGTGAACGGGGGGGGGAATGGTACGAGCAGTACTTC.

With respect to this clone: Additional DNA sequences in this sample encode the identical CDR3. The chain employs TRBV7-9 and TRBJ2-2, with TRBD1 matching 10 bases. Per the germline V gene, CDR1 is SEHNR and CDR2 is FQNEAQ (reference sequence). This CDR3 has 15 amino acids. Germline trimming cut 5 bases from V and 4 bases from J; bases unmatched to any gene: 4. As DNA, the CDR3 is TGTGCCAGCAGCCCTGGACAGGGGGGCACCGGGGAGCTGTTTTTT. This sequence encodes CASSPGQGGTGELFF.

This clone has a single count. This chain joins TRBV28 and TRBJ1-1; a possible D gene is TRBD1 (6 bases). Between the trimmed V and J ends, which lost 6 bases and 4 bases, there was a span of 12 bases. Germline lookup yields CDR1 MDHEN and CDR2 SYDVKM. The CDR3 sequence is 13 residues long. For the CDR3, the DNA is TGTGCCAGCAGAGCACAGGGTCCCACTGAAGCTTTCTTT. Its translation: CASRAQGPTEAFF.

The gene calls are TRBV11-2 and TRBJ2-1; D may be TRBD2 (6 bases). The V gene lost 4 bases and the J gene lost 3 bases, with 13 bases spanning the gap. This CDR3 is built from 15 residues. Germline assignment: CDR1 SGHAT and CDR2 FQNNGV. Here the CDR3 reads CASSSLAEYYNEQFF. The CDR3 DNA follows: TGTGCCAGCAGCTCCTTAGCGGAGTACTACAATGAGCAGTTCTTC.

The V call is TRBV19, the J call TRBJ2-5, with 8 nucleotides matching TRBD1. Looked up from germline, CDR1 is LNHDA and CDR2 is SQIVND (reference sequence). The CDR3 loop spans 16 amino acids. After removal of 5 bases from V and 1 base from J, the junction contained 9 bases not matched to a gene. DNA of the CDR3: TGTGCCAGTAGTCGGCCGGGACAGGATAGCCAAGAGACCCAGTACTTC. This translates into CASSRPGQDSQETQYF.

A few counts support this clone. The J gene is TRBJ2-1, the V gene TRBV18; D may be TRBD2 (5 bases). The ends were cut back, 5 bases at V and 0 bases at J, with 14 bases in the middle. CDR1 is KGHSH and CDR2 is LQKENI in the germline V gene. This CDR3 has 16 residues. CDR3 coding DNA: TGTGCCAGCTCAGGACTCGCACCGAGCTCCTACAATGAGCAGTTCTTC. Its protein product is CASSGLAPSSYNEQFF.

The chain has TRBV7-8 and TRBJ1-1; no clear D. V was cut by 5 bases and J by 4 bases, with 17 bases left in between. Germline V CDR1 and CDR2: SGHVS, FQNEAQ. The CDR3 spans 15 residues. As DNA, the CDR3 is TGTGCCAGCAGCAAAAACGAGGATTTGGCCACTGAAGCTTTCTTT. Protein sequence: CASSKNEDLATEAFF.

The chain employs TRBV12-3 or TRBV12-4 and TRBJ2-3; D is uncertain. V was pared by 10 bases and J by 2 bases, with 13 bases between. The CDR3 runs 13 residues. The CDR3 bases are TGTGCCACCGAAGCCATCGACACAGATACGCAGTATTTT. It is translated as CATEAIDTDTQYF.

The chain joins TRBV7-2 to TRBJ2-1, with D perhaps assigned TRBD1 or TRBD2 (7 bases each). With 5 bases removed from V and 10 bases from J, the gap between germline ends came to 24 bases. The CDR3 consists of 16 residues. CDR1 and CDR2 (germline): SGHTA, FQGNSA. CDR3 nucleotide sequence: TGTGCCAGCAGCCCTGGGGGAGGGGGCGCCAGGAGCGAGCAGTTCTTC. This translates into CASSPGGGGARSEQFF.

V gene TRBV7-6 combines with J gene TRBJ2-1; unclear D gene. The CDR3 runs to 12 residues. V lost 1 base to trimming and J lost 7 bases, with 5 bases between them. Germline loops: CDR1 SGHVS, CDR2 FNYEAQ. The CDR3, as DNA: TGTGCCAGCAGCTTAGTCCAGAATGAGCAGTTCTTC. Protein: CASSLVQNEQFF.

The chain combines TRBV15 with TRBJ2-3; 8 bases align to TRBD1. This CDR3 contains 15 residues. Germline V gene data show CDR1 as LNHNV and CDR2 as YYDKDF (reference sequence). Trimming took 1 base from V and 0 from J; bases not matched to a gene: 0. CDR3 DNA: TGTGCCACCAGCAGAGGACAGGGGAGCACAGATACGCAGTATTTT. Amino acid sequence: CATSRGQGSTDTQYF.